This T cell receptor beta chain was recorded in a study of control samples from healthy donors and cancer patients. This CDR3 spans 14 amino acids. Trimming pared 2 bases from V and 8 bases from J, leaving 16 bases between. The germline V gene encodes CDR1 SGDLS and CDR2 YYNGEE. Some clones are missing from TCRdb's copy, which holds only in-frame ones; the method was immunoSEQ multiplex PCR. The sample gives 120,000 or so clones, roughly 90% of which show up once; 40% is in the top ten. This TCR was recovered from a man in his forties or fifties in good health. Sequencing was performed on blood. The chain couples TRBV9 to TRBJ1-1; maybe TRBD1 (5 bases). For the CDR3, the DNA is TGTGCCAGCAGCGTCCGGGACGGAATAGACGAAGCTTTCTTT. Its protein is CASSVRDGIDEAFF.